A selection of T cell receptor beta chains follows, all from one sample in a study of blood T cell repertoires in COVID-19. Assay used: immunoSEQ multiplex PCR; TCRdb lists only in-frame clones, some missing. Here the sample spans 250,000 to 350,000 clones, 65% to 85% being singletons. Sequencing was performed on peripheral blood. The receptors stem from a human donor with COVID-19, enrolled during active disease. The donor label of this sample is uncertain. Each CDR3 is given with its conserved first and last residue. D genes are given only for firm matches. Clone size is stated in some rows and not others, as once, few, many or a class when expanded.

j_call | d_call | v_call | clone_size | cdr3_nt | cdr3_aa
TRBJ1-5 | - | TRBV9 | - | TGTGCCAGCAGCGCCACACTGAGGGTCGGCAATCAGCCCCAGCATTTT | CASSATLRVGNQPQHF
TRBJ1-2 | - | TRBV7-9 | - | TGTGCCAGCAGCCCAGGGCAGTTAGTCTATGGCTACACCTTC | CASSPGQLVYGYTF
TRBJ1-1 | - | TRBV7-9 | - | TGTGCCAGCAGCCCCCGGCAGGGTGGTACTGAAGCTTTCTTT | CASSPRQGGTEAFF
TRBJ2-5 | - | TRBV7-2 | - | TGTGCCAGCTGCAGGGCGGGGGAGACCCAGTACTTC | CASCRAGETQYF
TRBJ1-4 | TRBD1 | TRBV19 | - | TGTGCCAGTAGTCCCCCCGGGAGGGGGCGGGAAAAACTGTTTTTT | CASSPPGRGREKLFF
TRBJ2-7 | - | TRBV2 | - | TGTGCCAGCAGTGGGAGTAGGACTATTGACGAGCAGTACTTC | CASSGSRTIDEQYF
TRBJ2-3 | TRBD2 | TRBV5-1 | - | TGCGCCAGCAGCTGGACCGGGACTATAGAGGCAGATACGCAGTATTTT | CASSWTGTIEADTQYF
TRBJ2-7 | - | TRBV5-4 | once | TGTGCCAGCAGCTTGGTTTCCGGGGGATCCTACGAGCAGTACTTC | CASSLVSGGSYEQYF
TRBJ2-5 | - | TRBV19 | - | TGTGCCAGTAGTATCGGGGTCGGGGAGACCCAGTACTTC | CASSIGVGETQYF
TRBJ2-7 | - | TRBV29-1 | - | TGCAGCGTGATCCCCCTAAATGACGAGCAGTACTTC | CSVIPLNDEQYF
TRBJ2-2 | TRBD1 | TRBV27 | - | TGTGCCAGCTCAAGGGACAGGGAGGCCGGGGAGCTGTTTTTT | CASSRDREAGELFF
TRBJ1-1 | - | TRBV7-9 | - | TGTGCCAGCAGCTCAGACTTGGCAGTCACTGAAGCTTTCTTT | CASSSDLAVTEAFF
TRBJ2-6 | - | TRBV21-1 | - | TGTGCCAGCAGCAAATCGGAGTCCTCTGGGGCCAACGTCCTGACTTTC | CASSKSESSGANVLTF
TRBJ2-7 | TRBD2 | TRBV28 | - | TGTGCCAGCAGTTCCTCCGGGACTAGCGGGAGTGACGAGCAGTACTTC | CASSSSGTSGSDEQYF
TRBJ1-3 | - | TRBV27 | - | TGTGCCAGCAGTTTTTCGGGTACTGGAAACACCATATATTTT | CASSFSGTGNTIYF
TRBJ2-1 | TRBD2 | TRBV14 | few | TGTGCCAGCAGCCAGGGGACTACCTCCTACAATGAGCAGTTCTTC | CASSQGTTSYNEQFF
TRBJ2-5 | - | TRBV30 | - | TGTGCCTTGGAAGAAGGACCGGGGCAAGAGACCCAGTACTTC | CALEEGPGQETQYF
TRBJ2-3 | - | TRBV7-2 | - | TGTGCCAGCAGCTTACACGGGTCGTCGGGCACAGATACGCAGTATTTT | CASSLHGSSGTDTQYF
TRBJ2-7 | TRBD2 | TRBV10-3 | - | TGTGCCATCAGTGATATAAGCGGGAGGGGGACCTACGAGCAGTACTTC | CAISDISGRGTYEQYF
TRBJ1-1 | TRBD1 | TRBV9 | - | TGTGCCAGCAGCCCCTGGACAGGAGAGAACACTGAAGCTTTCTTT | CASSPWTGENTEAFF
TRBJ2-7 | TRBD2 | TRBV11-2 | - | TGTGCCAGCAGCTTAGAAGTAGCGGGGATGTACGAGCAGTACTTC | CASSLEVAGMYEQYF
TRBJ1-5 | - | TRBV7-8 | - | TGTGCCAGCGCCCGCTCGGGGGGACGTTATCAGCCCCAGCATTTT | CASARSGGRYQPQHF
TRBJ2-7 | TRBD2 | TRBV7-6 | - | TGTGCCAGCAGCTCCCCCGTAGCGGGAAGCTCCTACGAGCAGTACTTC | CASSSPVAGSSYEQYF
TRBJ1-1 | - | TRBV7-9 | - | TGTGCCAGCAGCCTTACAGGCGGAACTGAAGCTTTCTTT | CASSLTGGTEAFF
TRBJ1-1 | - | TRBV7-3 | few | TGTGCCAGCAGCTCTACAGTTAACACTGAAGCTTTCTTT | CASSSTVNTEAFF
TRBJ2-2 | TRBD2 | TRBV24-1 | - | TGTGCCACCAGTACTAGCGGGAACACCGGGGAGCTGTTTTTT | CATSTSGNTGELFF
TRBJ2-7 | - | TRBV3-1/TRBV3-2 | - | TGTGCCAGCAGCCCTCAGGGCAGGGCGGCCTACGAGCAGTACTTC | CASSPQGRAAYEQYF